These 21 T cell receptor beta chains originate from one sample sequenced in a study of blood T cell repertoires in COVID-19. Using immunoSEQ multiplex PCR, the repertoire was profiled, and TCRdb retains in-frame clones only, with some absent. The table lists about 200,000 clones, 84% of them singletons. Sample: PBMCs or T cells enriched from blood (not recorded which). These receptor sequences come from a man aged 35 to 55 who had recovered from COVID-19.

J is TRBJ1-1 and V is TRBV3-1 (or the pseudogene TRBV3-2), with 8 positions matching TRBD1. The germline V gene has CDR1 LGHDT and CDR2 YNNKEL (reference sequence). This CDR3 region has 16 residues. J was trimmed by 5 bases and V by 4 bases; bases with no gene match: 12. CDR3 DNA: TGTGCCAGCAGCCCGACTCAAGACAGGGGAACAACTGAAGCTTTCTTT. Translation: CASSPTQDRGTTEAFF.

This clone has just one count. The CDR3 DNA follows: TGCGCCAGCAGCCAAGTTCTAAACCGGGACAGCAACAACTATGGCTACACCTTC. Its protein is CASSQVLNRDSNNYGYTF. V and J are TRBV4-1 and TRBJ1-2; 7 bases are shared with TRBD1. Germline loops: CDR1 MGHRA, CDR2 YSYEKL. Unmatched junction bases numbered 13, after V lost 1 base and J lost 2 bases. The CDR3 has 18 amino acids.

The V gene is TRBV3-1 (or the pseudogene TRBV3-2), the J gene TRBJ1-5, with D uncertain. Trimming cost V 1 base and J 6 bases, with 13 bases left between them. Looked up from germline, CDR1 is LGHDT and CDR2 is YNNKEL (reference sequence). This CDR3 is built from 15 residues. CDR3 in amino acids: CASSQGRGGSQPQHF. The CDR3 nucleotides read TGTGCCAGCAGCCAAGGGCGGGGAGGGAGTCAGCCCCAGCATTTT.

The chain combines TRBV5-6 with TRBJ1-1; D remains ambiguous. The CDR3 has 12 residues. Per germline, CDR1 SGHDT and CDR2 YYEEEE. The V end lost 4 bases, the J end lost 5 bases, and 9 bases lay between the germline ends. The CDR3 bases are TGTGCCAGCAGCACCCCCCGGACTGAAGCTTTCTTT. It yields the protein CASSTPRTEAFF.

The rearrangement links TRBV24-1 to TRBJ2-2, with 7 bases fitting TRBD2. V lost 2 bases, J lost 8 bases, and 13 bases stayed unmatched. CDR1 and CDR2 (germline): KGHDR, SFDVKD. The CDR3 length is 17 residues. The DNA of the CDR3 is TGTGCCACCAGTGATTCCAACCCGGGGGGAAGTTCGGGGGAGCTGTTTTTT. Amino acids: CATSDSNPGGSSGELFF.

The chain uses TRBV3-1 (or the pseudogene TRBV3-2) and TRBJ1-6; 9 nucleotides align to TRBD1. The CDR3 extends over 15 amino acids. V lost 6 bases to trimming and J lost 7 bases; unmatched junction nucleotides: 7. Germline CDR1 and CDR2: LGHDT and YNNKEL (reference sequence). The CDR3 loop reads CASSQTGQGNSPLHF. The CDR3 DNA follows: TGTGCCAGCAGTCAGACGGGACAGGGCAATTCACCCCTCCACTTT.

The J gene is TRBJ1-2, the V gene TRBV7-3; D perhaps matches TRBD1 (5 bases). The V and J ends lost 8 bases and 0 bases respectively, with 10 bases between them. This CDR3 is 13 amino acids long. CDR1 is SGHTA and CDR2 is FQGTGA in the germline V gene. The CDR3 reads CASGEDTNYGYTF. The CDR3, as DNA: TGTGCCAGCGGGGAGGACACTAACTATGGCTACACCTTC.

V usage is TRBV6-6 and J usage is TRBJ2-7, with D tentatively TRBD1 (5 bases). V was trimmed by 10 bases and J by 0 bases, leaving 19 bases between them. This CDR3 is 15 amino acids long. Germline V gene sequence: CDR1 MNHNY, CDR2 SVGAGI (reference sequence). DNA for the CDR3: TGTGCCACAAAAAAGGGGCAAGATAGCTCCTACGAGCAGTACTTC. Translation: CATKKGQDSSYEQYF.

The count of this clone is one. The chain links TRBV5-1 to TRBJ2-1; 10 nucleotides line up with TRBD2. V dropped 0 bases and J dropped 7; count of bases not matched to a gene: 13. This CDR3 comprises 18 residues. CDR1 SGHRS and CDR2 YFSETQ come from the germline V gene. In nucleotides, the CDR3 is TGCGCCAGCAGCTTGGCCAGTTTTATAGCGGGGGGATGGAATGAGCAGTTCTTC. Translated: CASSLASFIAGGWNEQFF. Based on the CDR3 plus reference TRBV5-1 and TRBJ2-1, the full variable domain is KAGVTQTPRYLIKTRGQQVTLSCSPISGHRSVSWYQQTPGQGLQFLFEYFSETQRNKGNFPGRFSGRQFSNSRSEMNVSTLELGDSALYLCASSLASFIAGGWNEQFFGPGTRLTVL.

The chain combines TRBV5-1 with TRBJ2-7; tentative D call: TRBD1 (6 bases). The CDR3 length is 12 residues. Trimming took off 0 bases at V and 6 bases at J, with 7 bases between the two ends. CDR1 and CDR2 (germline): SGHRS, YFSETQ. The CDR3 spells CASSLDRVEQYF. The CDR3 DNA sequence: TGCGCCAGCAGCTTGGACAGGGTCGAGCAGTACTTC. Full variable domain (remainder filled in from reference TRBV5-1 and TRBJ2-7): KAGVTQTPRYLIKTRGQQVTLSCSPISGHRSVSWYQQTPGQGLQFLFEYFSETQRNKGNFPGRFSGRQFSNSRSEMNVSTLELGDSALYLCASSLDRVEQYFGPGTRLTVT.

CDR3 nucleotide sequence: TGTGCCAGCTCATCTGGGACAGGAGGAAATGAAAAACTGTTTTTT. Its translation: CASSSGTGGNEKLFF. The gene calls are TRBV18 and TRBJ1-4; 8 bases are a match to TRBD1. CDR1 is KGHSH and CDR2 is LQKENI in the germline V gene. The CDR3 covers 15 residues. The ends lost 5 bases at V and 5 bases at J; junction bases unmatched: 7.

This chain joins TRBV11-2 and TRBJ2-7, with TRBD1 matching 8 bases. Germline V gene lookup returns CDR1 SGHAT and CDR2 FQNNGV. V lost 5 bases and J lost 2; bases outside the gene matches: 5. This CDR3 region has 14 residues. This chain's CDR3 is CASSTMDRAYEQYF. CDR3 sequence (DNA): TGTGCCAGCAGCACAATGGACAGGGCCTACGAGCAGTACTTC.

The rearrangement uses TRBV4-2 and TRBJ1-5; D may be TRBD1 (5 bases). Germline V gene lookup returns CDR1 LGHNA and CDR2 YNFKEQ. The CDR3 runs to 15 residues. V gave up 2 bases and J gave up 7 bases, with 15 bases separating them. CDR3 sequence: CASSQSPQGDQPQHF. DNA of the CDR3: TGTGCCAGCAGCCAATCTCCGCAGGGCGACCAGCCCCAGCATTTT.

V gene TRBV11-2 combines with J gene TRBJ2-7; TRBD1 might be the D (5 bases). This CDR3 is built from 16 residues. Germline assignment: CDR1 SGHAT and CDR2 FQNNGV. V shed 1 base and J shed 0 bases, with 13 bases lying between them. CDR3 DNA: TGTGCCAGCAGCTTAGTCCAGGGTAGAGGCTCCTACGAGCAGTACTTC. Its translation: CASSLVQGRGSYEQYF.

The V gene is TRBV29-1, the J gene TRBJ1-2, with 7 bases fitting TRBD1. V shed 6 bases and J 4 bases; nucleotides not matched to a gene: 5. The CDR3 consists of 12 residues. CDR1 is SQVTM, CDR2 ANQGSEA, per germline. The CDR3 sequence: CSVSDRSYGYTF. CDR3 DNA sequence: TGCAGCGTCTCGGACAGGAGCTATGGCTACACCTTC.

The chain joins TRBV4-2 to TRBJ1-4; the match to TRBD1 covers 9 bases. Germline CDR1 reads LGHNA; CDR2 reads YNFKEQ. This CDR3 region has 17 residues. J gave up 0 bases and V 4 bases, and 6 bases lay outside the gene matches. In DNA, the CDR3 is TGTGCCAGCAGCCCAGGGGACAGGGTTGCAACTAATGAAAAACTGTTTTTT. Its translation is CASSPGDRVATNEKLFF.

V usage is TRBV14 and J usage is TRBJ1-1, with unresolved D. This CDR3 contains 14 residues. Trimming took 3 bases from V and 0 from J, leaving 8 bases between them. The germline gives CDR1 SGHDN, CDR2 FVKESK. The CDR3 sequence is CASSQRAMNTEAFF. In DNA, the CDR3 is TGTGCCAGCAGCCAGCGGGCAATGAACACTGAAGCTTTCTTT.

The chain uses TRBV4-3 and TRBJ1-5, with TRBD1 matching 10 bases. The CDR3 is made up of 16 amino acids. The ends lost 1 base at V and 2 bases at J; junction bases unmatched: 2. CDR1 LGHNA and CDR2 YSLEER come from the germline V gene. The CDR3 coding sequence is TGCGCCAGCAGCCAAGCGACAGGGGGCGGCAATCAGCCCCAGCATTTT. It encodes CASSQATGGGNQPQHF.

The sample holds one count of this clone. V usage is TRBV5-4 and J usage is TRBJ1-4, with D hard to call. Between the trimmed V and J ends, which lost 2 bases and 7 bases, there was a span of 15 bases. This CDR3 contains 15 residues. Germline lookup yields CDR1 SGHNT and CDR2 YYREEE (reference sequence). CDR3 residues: CASSFSNSGSEKLFF. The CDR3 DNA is TGTGCCAGCAGCTTTTCGAATTCTGGCAGTGAAAAACTGTTTTTT.

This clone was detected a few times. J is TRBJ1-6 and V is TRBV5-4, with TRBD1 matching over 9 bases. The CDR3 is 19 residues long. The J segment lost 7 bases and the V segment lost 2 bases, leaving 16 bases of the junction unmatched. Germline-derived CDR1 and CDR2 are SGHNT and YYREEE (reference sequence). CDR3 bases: TGTGCCAGCAGCTTTTCCGGGACAGGGTCTAGAGAAAAGAATTCACCCCTCCACTTT. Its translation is CASSFSGTGSREKNSPLHF.

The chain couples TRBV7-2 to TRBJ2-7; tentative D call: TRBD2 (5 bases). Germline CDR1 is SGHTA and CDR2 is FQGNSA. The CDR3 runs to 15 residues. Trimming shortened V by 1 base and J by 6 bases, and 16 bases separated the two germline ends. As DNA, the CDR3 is TGTGCCAGCAGCTTAGGACGGACTTACCCGAGCGAGCAGTACTTC. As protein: CASSLGRTYPSEQYF.